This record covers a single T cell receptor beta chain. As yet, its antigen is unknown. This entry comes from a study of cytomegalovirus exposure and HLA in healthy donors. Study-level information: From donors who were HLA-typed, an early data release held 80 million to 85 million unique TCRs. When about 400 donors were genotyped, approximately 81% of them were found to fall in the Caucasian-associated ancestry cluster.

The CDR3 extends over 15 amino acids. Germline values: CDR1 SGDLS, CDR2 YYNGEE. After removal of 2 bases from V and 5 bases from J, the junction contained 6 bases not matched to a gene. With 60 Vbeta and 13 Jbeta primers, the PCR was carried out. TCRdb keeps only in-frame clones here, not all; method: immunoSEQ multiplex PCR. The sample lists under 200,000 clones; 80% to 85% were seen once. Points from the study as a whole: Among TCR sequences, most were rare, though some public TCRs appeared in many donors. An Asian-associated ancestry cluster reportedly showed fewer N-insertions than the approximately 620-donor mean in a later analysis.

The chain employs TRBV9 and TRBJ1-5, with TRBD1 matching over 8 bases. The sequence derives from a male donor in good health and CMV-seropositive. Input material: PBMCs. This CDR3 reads CASSVSPTGDQPQHF. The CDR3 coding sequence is TGTGCCAGCAGCGTTTCCCCGACAGGGGATCAGCCCCAGCATTTT.